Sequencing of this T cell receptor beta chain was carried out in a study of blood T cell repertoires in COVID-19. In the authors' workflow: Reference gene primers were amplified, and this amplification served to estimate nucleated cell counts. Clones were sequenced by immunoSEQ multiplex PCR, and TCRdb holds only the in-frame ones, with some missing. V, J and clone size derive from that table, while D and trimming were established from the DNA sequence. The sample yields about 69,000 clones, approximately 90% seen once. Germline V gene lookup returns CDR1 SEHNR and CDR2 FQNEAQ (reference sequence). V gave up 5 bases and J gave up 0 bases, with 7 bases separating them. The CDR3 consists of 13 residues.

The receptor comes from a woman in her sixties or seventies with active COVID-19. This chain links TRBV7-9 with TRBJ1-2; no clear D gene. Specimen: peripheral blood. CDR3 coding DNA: TGTGCCAGCAGCCCCCTAGCTAACTATGGCTACACCTTC. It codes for CASSPLANYGYTF.